The clone carrying this T cell receptor (beta chain) was detected ten times or more. Exclusion of a patient resulted from uncontrolled infection, other autoimmune disease, pregnancy or lactation. These data are taken from a study of T cells in Graves' hyperthyroidism and ophthalmopathy. This CDR3 region has 15 residues. J lost 6 bases, V lost 3 bases, and 7 bases had no gene match. CDR1 is LNHNV, CDR2 YYDKDF, per germline (reference sequence). TCR beta CDR3 region amplification was performed from RNA transcripts. In the first-round RT-PCR of the TCR CDR3, the HTBI primer set was used. Each CDR3 protein gets one entry after TCRdb re-called the multiplex PCR reads with MiXCR. The sample shows around 600,000 distinct CDR3 sequences, about 45% of them seen only once.

This receptor was taken from an adult man with Graves' disease, either hyperthyroidism or ophthalmopathy (not recorded which). Specimen: peripheral blood or thyroid tissue (not recorded which). The gene calls are TRBV15 and TRBJ1-4, with 7 bases that match TRBD1. The CDR3 nucleotides are TGTGCCACCAGCAGGACAGGGAGGCAAGATGAAAAACTGTTTTTT. Encoded protein: CATSRTGRQDEKLFF.